The entry below describes one T cell receptor (beta chain). Antigen: not known. This entry belongs to a study of regulatory T cells in long-lasting Graves disease. Overall study results and limits: Persistent disease preferred TRBV28, TRBJ1-2 and TRBJ2-5; new disease, TRBV20-1 and TRBJ2-1. Researchers reported studying only peripheral blood, not thyroid tissue. Possibly, accuracy suffered from the small sample size. The study found lower TCR diversity in persistent Graves' patients than in newly diagnosed ones.

Time point of the sample: newly diagnosed GD, antithyroid drugs for less than 3 months. PBMCs were the source of the RNA used for TCR sequencing. Germline CDR1 DFQATT, CDR2 SNEGSKA (reference sequence). Trimming pared 5 bases from V and 2 bases from J, leaving 19 bases between. The CDR3 runs 15 residues. Construction of the TCR beta libraries employed iRepertoire HTBI primers in conjunction with Arm-PCR of CDR3 regions. MiXCR, run by TCRdb on the multiplex PCR reads, gives a single entry per CDR3 protein. The repertoire holds over 200,000 distinct CDR3 sequences, about 16% seen once, with 22% in the top ten.

The chain combines TRBV20-1 with TRBJ2-7; D perhaps matches TRBD2 (6 bases). This clonotype was sampled from a female donor with Graves disease. Specimen: peripheral blood mononuclear cells (PBMCs), collected at new diagnosis, from a patient treated with antithyroid drugs. The CDR3 spells CSALPGGRRPYEQYF. CDR3 nucleotides: TGCAGTGCTCTCCCCGGGGGACGGAGACCCTACGAGCAGTACTTC.